This is a list of T cell receptor beta chains from one sample in a study of CD8 T cells in ankylosing spondylitis. TCRdb called the 5' RACE reads again in MiXCR, with one record for every CDR3 protein. The repertoire includes around 250,000 distinct CDR3 sequences, about 18% of them detected once, and more than 25% sits in the top ten. Sequenced: blood, either unsorted or a sorted T cell fraction (not recorded which). All receptors derive from a male donor with ankylosing spondylitis or in good health (not recorded which). Each CDR3 is given with its conserved first and last residue. A row's size may be missing; if present it is once, few, many or a size class.

clone_size	cdr3_length	v_call	j_call	cdr3_aa
-	15	TRBV28	TRBJ2-5	CASSRGLVIPETQYF
few	17	TRBV12-3/TRBV12-4	TRBJ1-3	CASSLHGTGVSGNTIYF
many	16	TRBV7-6	TRBJ2-7	CASSLWDGEEYYEQYF
few	12	TRBV12-3/TRBV12-4	TRBJ2-5	CASRTGRETQYF
few	14	TRBV28	TRBJ2-7	CASSLMGATYEQYF
-	16	TRBV7-8	TRBJ2-5	CASSLELAGPQETQYF
many	11	TRBV29-1	TRBJ2-7	CSVGATYEQYF
-	17	TRBV12-3/TRBV12-4	TRBJ2-2	CASRDPGLAGGTGELFF
few	14	TRBV10-3	TRBJ1-2	CAISETRGNYGYTF
-	16	TRBV7-7	TRBJ2-3	CASSPGLAWSTDTQYF
-	15	TRBV15	TRBJ2-5	CATSRVTSGQETQYF
-	12	TRBV25-1	TRBJ1-1	CASSEGWTEAFF
few	15	TRBV19	TRBJ2-2	CASKKDRGNTGELFF
-	13	TRBV29-1	TRBJ2-7	CSAVGHSSYEQYF
few	15	TRBV7-2	TRBJ2-7	CASSPTSGPLSEQYF
few	13	TRBV3-1	TRBJ2-2	CAGGVSDTGELFF
many	10	TRBV25-1	TRBJ1-2	CASMGYGYTF
-	16	TRBV27	TRBJ2-1	CASSFQLPGLFNEQFF
-	16	TRBV4-3	TRBJ2-7	CASSPNGELAGIEQYF
many	17	TRBV4-1	TRBJ2-7	CASSLQYRRQGAYEQYF
-	14	TRBV6-5	TRBJ1-1	CASSYSPRNTEAFF
-	15	TRBV4-3	TRBJ2-1	CASSQTRTGGNEQFF
-	13	TRBV9	TRBJ1-2	CASSGQGDYGYTF
-	17	TRBV3-1	TRBJ2-1	CASSQSTGTAYYNEQFF
many	15	TRBV27	TRBJ1-2	CASSLSGQGVYGYTF
-	16	TRBV6-5	TRBJ1-4	CASSYSVGSTNEKLFF
-	15	TRBV27	TRBJ2-5	CASTLRVAGVETQYF
-	13	TRBV7-9	TRBJ1-4	CASSWDSGEKLFF
-	15	TRBV4-3	TRBJ2-5	CASSQDIGEQETQYF
many	12	TRBV29-1	TRBJ2-2	CSVERHTGELFF
many	12	TRBV5-1	TRBJ2-3	CASSFTGDTQYF
-	14	TRBV9	TRBJ2-7	CASSVFGASGEQYF
-	13	TRBV6-6	TRBJ1-2	CASTLAVGDGYTF
-	16	TRBV7-9	TRBJ2-7	CASSIFGYGEDYEQYF
many	13	TRBV6-6	TRBJ1-5	CASSPQGGQPQHF
many	14	TRBV12-3/TRBV12-4	TRBJ2-3	CASLAAGGTDTQYF
-	15	TRBV20-1	TRBJ2-7	CSARAGLAVSYEQYF
few	15	TRBV4-1	TRBJ2-5	CASSLPGARGETQYF
few	13	TRBV4-2	TRBJ1-2	CASSQGGHPGYTF
few	16	TRBV4-1	TRBJ2-3	CASSQETARVGDTQYF
few	13	TRBV2	TRBJ1-5	CASGWGGNQPQHF
many	16	TRBV3-1	TRBJ2-2	CASSQDWAVSSGELFF
few	14	TRBV12-3/TRBV12-4	TRBJ1-1	CASSRDSMNTEAFF
once	14	TRBV6-4	TRBJ2-3	CASSAETSSDTQYF
-	15	TRBV7-9	TRBJ2-5	CASSPGTGGWETQYF
few	16	TRBV4-1	TRBJ2-3	CASSLNTGTSTDTQYF
few	14	TRBV11-2	TRBJ2-3	CASSLMDSPDTQYF
few	13	TRBV20-1	TRBJ2-7	CSAKGDYLYEQYF
-	18	TRBV3-1	TRBJ2-1	CASSQDLKQGPFYNEQFF
-	17	TRBV10-3	TRBJ2-1	CAISESTVMSSYNEQFF
-	14	TRBV27	TRBJ1-1	CASSLSPAIREAFF
few	13	TRBV7-3	TRBJ2-3	CASSSHSADTQYF
-	12	TRBV2	TRBJ2-3	CASSEWADTQYF